Listed below are T cell receptor beta chains from one sample, sequenced in a study of graft-versus-host responses after intestinal transplantation. Assay used: immunoSEQ multiplex PCR; TCRdb lists only in-frame clones, some missing. The sample contains about 4,500 clones, less than 30% of which appear only once. The sample was alloreactive CD4+ T cells from a mixed lymphocyte reaction culture, taken before transplantation. The receptors shown here come from a human patient who was an organ donor for intestinal transplantation. Both conserved end residues are part of each CDR3. A D gene is named only where the DNA matches it firmly. Some rows mark clone size as missing; the rest say once, few, many or name a class of expanded clone.

D gene: NA; V gene: TRBV5-1; clone size: medium-sized; J gene: TRBJ2-5; CDR3 DNA: TGCGCCAGCAGCTTCCTCCGGGGCAAAGAGACCCAGTACTTC; CDR3 protein: CASSFLRGKETQYF
D gene: NA; V gene: TRBV6-6; clone size: large; J gene: TRBJ1-5; CDR3 DNA: TGTGCCAGCAGTTACTCATTGACACCGAGCAATCAGCCCCAGCATTTT; CDR3 protein: CASSYSLTPSNQPQHF
D gene: NA; V gene: TRBV20-1; clone size: few; J gene: TRBJ2-7; CDR3 DNA: TGCAGTGCTAGACTAGCGTACGAGCAGTACTTC; CDR3 protein: CSARLAYEQYF
D gene: TRBD1; V gene: TRBV27; clone size: NA; J gene: TRBJ1-1; CDR3 DNA: TGTGCCAGCAGTACCCGGACAGGGAGTGCTGAAGCTTTCTTT; CDR3 protein: CASSTRTGSAEAFF
D gene: NA; V gene: TRBV7-6; clone size: medium-sized; J gene: TRBJ1-1; CDR3 DNA: TGTGCCAGCAGCTTAAAGGGGAGCGGAGACACTGAAGCTTTCTTT; CDR3 protein: CASSLKGSGDTEAFF
D gene: TRBD1; V gene: TRBV9; clone size: medium-sized; J gene: TRBJ1-2; CDR3 DNA: TGTGCCAGCAGCGCGACCGGGACAGGGGTCCTCAGCTATGGCTACACCTTC; CDR3 protein: CASSATGTGVLSYGYTF
D gene: TRBD1; V gene: TRBV18; clone size: few; J gene: TRBJ2-5; CDR3 DNA: TGTGCCAGCTCACCGAGGACAGGCCAAGAGACCCAGTACTTC; CDR3 protein: CASSPRTGQETQYF
D gene: NA; V gene: TRBV6-5; clone size: once; J gene: TRBJ1-2; CDR3 DNA: TGTGCCAGCAGTTCTTTTAACTATGGCTACACCTTC; CDR3 protein: CASSSFNYGYTF
D gene: TRBD2; V gene: TRBV5-4; clone size: few; J gene: TRBJ2-5; CDR3 DNA: TGTGCCAGCAGCCAAGATCAATGGGGGGGGGAGGAGACCCAGTACTTC; CDR3 protein: CASSQDQWGGEETQYF
D gene: NA; V gene: TRBV6-5; clone size: NA; J gene: TRBJ1-2; CDR3 DNA: TGTGCCAGCAGCCCCACATCGATTTATGGCTACACCTTC; CDR3 protein: CASSPTSIYGYTF
D gene: NA; V gene: TRBV7-2; clone size: NA; J gene: TRBJ2-3; CDR3 DNA: TGTGCCAGCAGCTTGAGGGGGGGCGGCACAGATACGCAGTATTTT; CDR3 protein: CASSLRGGGTDTQYF
D gene: NA; V gene: TRBV18; clone size: NA; J gene: TRBJ2-5; CDR3 DNA: TGTGCCAGCTCAGACCAAGAGACCCAGTACTTC; CDR3 protein: CASSDQETQYF
D gene: NA; V gene: TRBV11-2; clone size: NA; J gene: TRBJ1-1; CDR3 DNA: TGTGCCAGCAGCTTAGATCGCATAGGGTTGAACACTGAAGCTTTCTTT; CDR3 protein: CASSLDRIGLNTEAFF
D gene: TRBD2; V gene: TRBV7-2; clone size: NA; J gene: TRBJ2-3; CDR3 DNA: TGTGCCAGCAGCTTAGCGAGGGTAGCGGGGGGGCATATAGATACGCAGTATTTT; CDR3 protein: CASSLARVAGGHIDTQYF
D gene: NA; V gene: TRBV23-1; clone size: NA; J gene: TRBJ2-7; CDR3 DNA: TGCGCCAGCAGTCAATCGCAGGGTTACGAGCAGTACTTC; CDR3 protein: CASSQSQGYEQYF
D gene: NA; V gene: TRBV4-3; clone size: large; J gene: TRBJ1-2; CDR3 DNA: TGCGCCAGCAGCCAAGATAGCAGGGGCTATGGCTACACCTTC; CDR3 protein: CASSQDSRGYGYTF
D gene: NA; V gene: TRBV6-5; clone size: few; J gene: TRBJ1-1; CDR3 DNA: TGTGCCAGCAGTCTCCTCGGGGGTGCGGGGACTGAAGCTTTCTTT; CDR3 protein: CASSLLGGAGTEAFF